The 17 T cell receptor beta chains reported below all come from one sample, sequenced in a study of post-analysis software for immune sequencing data. Libraries were made from TCR beta cDNA, and they carried unique molecular identifiers. MiXCR was run by TCRdb on the PCR reads, yielding one entry per CDR3 protein. This table holds just over 250,000 distinct CDR3 sequences, 36% found once. Points from the study as a whole: Included in a set of a few TRBV segments more frequent in patients than controls were TRBV5-6, TRBV5-1 and TRBV20-1.

For these TCRs, the target antigens are not known. Sequenced input: blood. The receptors here all came from a girl aged 5-17 years with multiple sclerosis.

This clonotype was found many times. The V and J genes are TRBV5-1 and TRBJ2-3; 11 bases align to TRBD2. There are 17 residues in the CDR3. V trimming: 0 bases; J trimming: 2 bases; junction bases outside the gene matches: 5. Per the germline V gene, CDR1 is SGHRS and CDR2 is YFSETQ. Written as DNA, the CDR3 is TGCGCCAGCAGCTTGGGAGGACTAGCGGGTTCCACAGATACGCAGTATTTT. Encoded protein: CASSLGGLAGSTDTQYF. Full variable domain (outside the CDR3, taken from reference TRBV5-1 and TRBJ2-3): KAGVTQTPRYLIKTRGQQVTLSCSPISGHRSVSWYQQTPGQGLQFLFEYFSETQRNKGNFPGRFSGRQFSNSRSEMNVSTLELGDSALYLCASSLGGLAGSTDTQYFGPGTRLTVL.

This clonotype was found many times. This chain uses TRBV28 with TRBJ2-5; D gene uncertain. The CDR3 has 14 amino acids. V was cut by 6 bases and J by 2 bases, with 13 bases left in between. Germline loops: CDR1 MDHEN, CDR2 SYDVKM. For the CDR3, the DNA is TGTGCCAGCAGCCCCGTCAGGCCGCAAGAGACCCAGTACTTC. The encoded protein is CASSPVRPQETQYF. Filled out from reference TRBV28 and TRBJ2-5, the complete variable domain reads DVKVTQSSRYLVKRTGEKVFLECVQDMDHENMFWYRQDPGLGLRLIYFSYDVKMKEKGDIPEGYSVSREKKERFSLILESASTNQTSMYLCASSPVRPQETQYFGPGTRLLVL.

This sequence joins TRBV29-1 and TRBJ2-5; tentatively, D is TRBD2 (5 bases). Germline V gives CDR1 SQVTM, CDR2 ANQGSEA. Trimming pared 7 bases from V and 4 bases from J, leaving 22 bases between. The CDR3 extends over 15 amino acids. The CDR3 DNA sequence: TGCAGCGGGGGTCGGGGAACGGGTACCGCAGAGACCCAGTACTTC. This encodes CSGGRGTGTAETQYF.

This sequence joins TRBV4-2 and TRBJ1-6, with D possibly TRBD1 on 5 matching bases. The CDR3 has 16 residues. Trimming pared 0 bases from V and 5 bases from J, leaving 11 bases between. Germline CDR1 is LGHNA and CDR2 is YNFKEQ. The CDR3: CASSQDPGTDNSPLHF. The CDR3 bases are TGTGCCAGCAGCCAAGATCCAGGGACTGATAATTCACCCCTCCACTTT.

This clonotype was seen a few times. J is TRBJ2-1 and V is TRBV7-2; 12 bases are shared with TRBD2. The CDR3 is 16 residues long. Germline lookup yields CDR1 SGHTA and CDR2 FQGNSA. The V segment lost 5 bases and the J segment 7 bases; nucleotides outside the gene matches: 9. CDR3: CASSLLLAGGLNEQFF. DNA of the CDR3: TGTGCCAGCAGCCTCCTCCTAGCGGGAGGGTTGAATGAGCAGTTCTTC.

Remarks on this clonotype: A single base separates this from a much larger clone, so it may be a read error. This sequence joins TRBV5-1 and TRBJ2-6; 7 bases align to TRBD1. The ends lost 4 bases at V and 3 bases at J; junction bases unmatched: 4. Germline values: CDR1 SGHRS, CDR2 YFSETQ. This CDR3 has 15 amino acids. This CDR3 reads CASSPQGVGANVLTF. CDR3 DNA: TGCGCCAGCAGCCCGCAGGGGGTTGGGGCCAACGTCCTGACTTTC.

This clonotype was found a few times. This chain joins TRBV7-9 and TRBJ1-5; TRBD1 agrees at 9 bases. The length of the CDR3 is 15 residues. Trimming took 4 bases from V and 5 from J; bases not matched to a gene: 6. Germline values: CDR1 SEHNR, CDR2 FQNEAQ (reference sequence). CDR3 DNA: TGTGCCAGCAGCTGGGGGACAGGGAAGGATCAGCCCCAGCATTTT. Its translation is CASSWGTGKDQPQHF.

In its sample, this clonotype was seen a few times. This chain uses TRBV12-3 or TRBV12-4 with TRBJ2-3; 12 bases map to TRBD2. The CDR3 is 15 amino acids. The ends lost 6 bases at V and 4 bases at J; junction bases unmatched: 5. CDR3 residues: CASRPGLAGADTQYF. CDR3 DNA: TGTGCCAGCAGGCCGGGACTAGCGGGCGCAGATACGCAGTATTTT.

This clonotype was seen many times. The chain recombines TRBV5-1 with TRBJ1-2, with 11 nucleotides matching TRBD1. Germline V gene lookup returns CDR1 SGHRS and CDR2 YFSETQ. V dropped 6 bases and J dropped 6; count of bases not matched to a gene: 13. The CDR3 runs 16 residues. CDR3 amino acids: CASTSGQGADLDGYTF. The CDR3 DNA sequence: TGCGCCAGCACCAGCGGACAGGGGGCTGACTTAGATGGCTACACCTTC. The variable domain in full, completed from reference TRBV5-1 and TRBJ1-2, reads KAGVTQTPRYLIKTRGQQVTLSCSPISGHRSVSWYQQTPGQGLQFLFEYFSETQRNKGNFPGRFSGRQFSNSRSEMNVSTLELGDSALYLCASTSGQGADLDGYTFGSGTRLTVV.

This chain uses TRBV7-2 with TRBJ2-4; D is unresolved. The DNA end favors TRBJ2-7, so the J call may be wrong. Germline CDR1 and CDR2: SGHTA and FQGNSA. The CDR3 is made up of 14 amino acids. CDR3 bases: TGTGCCAGCAGCTTTAGTCCCCGTTCCTACGAGCAGTACTTC. It codes for CASSFSPRSYEQYF.

The rearrangement links TRBV4-2 to TRBJ1-1; D remains unclear. The CDR3 spans 14 residues. Trimming took off 4 bases at V and 0 bases at J, with 9 bases between the two ends. Germline lookup yields CDR1 LGHNA and CDR2 YNFKEQ. As DNA, the CDR3 is TGTGCCAGCAGCCCCGGCCATCTGAACACTGAAGCTTTCTTT. Translated, it gives CASSPGHLNTEAFF.

This clonotype was counted at least ten times. The chain has TRBV6-5 and TRBJ1-2, with D unclear. From germline, CDR1 is MNHEY and CDR2 SVGAGI. The CDR3 loop spans 18 amino acids. Trimming pared 0 bases from V and 4 bases from J, leaving 21 bases between. The CDR3 DNA reads as TGTGCCAGCAGTTACTCGAACAGAGCGGAGGAGCCTAGCTATGGCTACACCTTC. Amino acid sequence: CASSYSNRAEEPSYGYTF.

Remarks on this clonotype: This may stem from a read error, because a much larger clone lies one nucleotide away. This chain connects TRBV29-1 to TRBJ1-2; D is ambiguous. Germline lookup yields CDR1 SQVTM and CDR2 ANQGSEA. V was cut by 5 bases and J by 7 bases, with 17 bases left in between. CDR3 size: 13 residues. Written as DNA, the CDR3 is TGCAGCGTTTTAAAGTCTGACATCTGTGGCTACACCTTC. Amino acids: CSVLKSDICGYTF.

V is TRBV7-6 and J is TRBJ2-1; TRBD2 agrees at 8 bases. Germline CDR1 reads SGHVS; CDR2 reads FNYEAQ. V was clipped by 2 bases and J by 8 bases; unmatched bases: 5. The CDR3 is 14 amino acids. CDR3 sequence reads: CASSLPAGGHEQFF. The CDR3 region has the DNA TGTGCCAGCAGCTTACCCGCGGGAGGCCATGAGCAGTTCTTC.

This clonotype has a count of ten or more. This rearrangement joins TRBV12-3 or TRBV12-4 to TRBJ2-3; no clear D gene. The V and J ends lost 7 bases and 1 base respectively, with 12 bases between them. CDR3 length: 14 amino acids. CDR3 sequence: CASISGARTDTQYF. CDR3 bases: TGTGCCAGCATATCAGGCGCGCGCACAGATACGCAGTATTTT.

The rearrangement links TRBV20-1 to TRBJ2-3, with D possibly being TRBD1 or TRBD2 (6 bases each). CDR1 DFQATT and CDR2 SNEGSKA come from the germline V gene (reference sequence). The V end lost 6 bases, the J end lost 3 bases, and 19 bases lay between the germline ends. This CDR3 contains 15 residues. CDR3 region: CSASKGGTVTDTQYF. The CDR3 nucleotides are TGCAGTGCCTCAAAGGGGGGAACGGTAACAGATACGCAGTATTTT.

This clonotype appeared many times. The J gene is TRBJ2-1, the V gene TRBV20-1; possibly TRBD2 for D (5 bases). V was pared by 0 bases and J by 10 bases, with 10 bases between. CDR3 length: 12 amino acids. Per the germline V gene, CDR1 is DFQATT and CDR2 is SNEGSKA (reference sequence). As DNA, the CDR3 is TGCAGTGCTAGAGATCAGCTAGCCGAGCAGTTCTTC. Translating gives CSARDQLAEQFF.